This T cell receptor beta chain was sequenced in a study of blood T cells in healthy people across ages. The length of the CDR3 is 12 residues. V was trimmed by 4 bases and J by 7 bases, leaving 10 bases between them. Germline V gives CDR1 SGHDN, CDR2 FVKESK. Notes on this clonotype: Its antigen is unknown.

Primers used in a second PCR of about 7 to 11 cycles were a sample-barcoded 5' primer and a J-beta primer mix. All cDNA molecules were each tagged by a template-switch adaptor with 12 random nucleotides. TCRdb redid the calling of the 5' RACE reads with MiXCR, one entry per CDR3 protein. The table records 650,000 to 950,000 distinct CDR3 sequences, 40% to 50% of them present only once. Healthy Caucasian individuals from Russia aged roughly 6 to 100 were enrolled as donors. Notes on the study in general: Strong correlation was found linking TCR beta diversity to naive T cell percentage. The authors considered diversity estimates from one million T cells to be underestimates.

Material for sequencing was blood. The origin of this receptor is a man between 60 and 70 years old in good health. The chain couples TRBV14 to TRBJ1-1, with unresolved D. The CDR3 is CASSPRTDEAFF. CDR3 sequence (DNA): TGTGCCAGCAGCCCGAGGACGGATGAAGCTTTCTTT.